The source of this T cell receptor (beta chain) is a study of OX40 agonist ivuxolimab in advanced cancers. Study details: Participants averaged 60 years of age (range about 23 to 80) and were 82.7% male.

General study points: Fewer expanded clones were found on average in CD4+ than in CD8+ T cells. CD4+ and CD8+ blood T cells expanded clonally by week 6 at 0.1 to 3.0 mg/kg.

The CDR3 is made up of 14 amino acids. Germline lookup yields CDR1 MNHEY and CDR2 SVGAGI. The ends lost 2 bases at V and 4 bases at J; junction bases unmatched: 4. To note about this clone: Its antigen is currently unknown.

Generated by immunoSEQ multiplex PCR, the TCRdb table keeps only in-frame clones and is missing some. The table includes tens of thousands of clones, roughly four fifths detected once. The clonotype was recovered from an adult with an advanced solid tumor such as melanoma, head and neck, liver or kidney cancer. The chain couples TRBV6-5 to TRBJ1-1, with 7 bases lining up with TRBD1. The material was CD4+ or CD8+ T cells sorted from blood, obtained in a trial of the OX40 agonist ivuxolimab. In nucleotides, the CDR3 is TGTGCCAGCAGTTACCTACCAGGGGGCACTGAAGCTTTCTTT. Translated, it gives CASSYLPGGTEAFF.